The 29 T cell receptor beta chains below were found in one sample sequenced in a study of PD-L1 blockade in urothelial cancer. TCRdb keeps only in-frame clones here, not all; method: immunoSEQ multiplex PCR. Of 25,000 to 30,000 clones listed, about 87% were seen once; the top ten hold less than 2%. The source material was PBMCs, sampled around atezolizumab (anti-PD-L1) treatment. These receptors came from a man between 50 and 59 years old with urothelial cancer.

This chain connects TRBV2 to TRBJ1-4; D is possibly TRBD1 (5 bases). The V end lost 7 bases, the J end lost 7 bases, and 13 bases lay between the germline ends. The CDR3 length is 13 residues. Looked up from germline, CDR1 is SNHLY and CDR2 is FYNNEI. In DNA, the CDR3 is TGTGCCAGCACTCGGGGGATCGGTGAAAAACTGTTTTTT. Amino acids: CASTRGIGEKLFF.

This chain joins TRBV30 and TRBJ1-2; unclear D gene. V lost 0 bases to trimming and J lost 8 bases, with 10 bases between them. This CDR3 region has 12 residues. From germline, CDR1 is GTSNPN and CDR2 SVGIG (reference sequence). The chain's CDR3 is CAWSVLVGGYTF. CDR3 DNA: TGTGCCTGGAGTGTACTGGTGGGCGGCTACACCTTC.

This chain joins TRBV27 and TRBJ2-2, with 7 bases lining up with TRBD1. After removal of 7 bases from V and 0 bases from J, the junction contained 5 bases not matched to a gene. Germline loops: CDR1 MNHEY, CDR2 SMNVEV (reference sequence). CDR3 size: 15 residues. For the CDR3, the DNA is TGTGCCAGCAACAAGGGACAGACGAACACCGGGGAGCTGTTTTTT. It is translated as CASNKGQTNTGELFF.

The gene calls are TRBV5-5 and TRBJ2-5; no clear D. V was cut by 6 bases and J by 5 bases, with 20 bases left in between. The CDR3 spans 15 residues. Germline loops: CDR1 SGHKS, CDR2 YYEKEE (reference sequence). In DNA form, the CDR3 reads TGTGCCAGCATTCTGGGCGTGGGTTCCAGCGAGACCCAGTACTTC. Translated: CASILGVGSSETQYF.

The chain uses TRBV5-6 and TRBJ2-1; 10 positions match TRBD1. CDR1 and CDR2 (germline): SGHDT, YYEEEE. Losses at the gene ends were 4 bases for V and 9 bases for J; bases not matched to a gene: 13. The CDR3 runs to 16 residues. The CDR3 nucleotides are TGTGCCAGCAGCGCTCGACAGGGGGCGCGTAGGAGTGAGCAGTTCTTC. This gives the protein CASSARQGARRSEQFF.

The rearrangement joins TRBV27 to TRBJ1-6, with D possibly TRBD1 on 5 matching bases. The germline gives CDR1 MNHEY, CDR2 SMNVEV (reference sequence). This CDR3 is 12 amino acids long. Between the trimmed V and J ends, which lost 3 bases and 10 bases, there was a span of 7 bases. The CDR3 sequence: CASSLGGSPLHF. The DNA of the CDR3 is TGTGCCAGCAGTTTGGGGGGATCACCCCTCCACTTT.

This chain uses TRBV2 with TRBJ2-2; weak D call: TRBD2 (6 bases). V dropped 8 bases and J dropped 6 bases, with 16 bases sitting between them. The germline CDR1 and CDR2 sequences are SNHLY and FYNNEI. The CDR3 sequence is 14 residues long. The CDR3 sequence is CASDNIPGAGELFF. The CDR3 nucleotides read TGTGCCAGCGACAATATCCCGGGGGCCGGGGAGCTGTTTTTT.

The V gene is TRBV21-1, the J gene TRBJ2-3; the D call of TRBD1 is as the table states it, not checked on the DNA. TRBV21-1 is flagged as a pseudogene. CDR3 size: 17 residues. The CDR3 loop is CASSQKLTGGNTDTQYF. The CDR3 DNA follows: TGTGCCAGCAGCCAAAAATTAACAGGGGGTAATACAGATACGCAGTATTTT.

The rearrangement links TRBV6-5 to TRBJ1-6; D is unresolved. The V end was cut by 8 bases, the J end by 3 bases, with 8 bases between. The CDR3 sequence is 13 residues long. CDR1 MNHEY and CDR2 SVGAGI come from the germline V gene. The CDR3 is CASGSNYNSPLHF. CDR3 in DNA: TGTGCCAGCGGGAGCAACTATAATTCACCCCTCCACTTT.

V is TRBV5-4 and J is TRBJ2-5; weak D call: TRBD1 (5 bases). The germline V and J ends were trimmed by 0 bases and 7 bases, with 13 bases remaining between them. This CDR3 spans 14 amino acids. In germline, CDR1 is SGHNT, CDR2 YYREEE (reference sequence). The CDR3 here is CASSLGGQPGTQYF. The CDR3 nucleotides read TGTGCCAGCAGCTTGGGGGGCCAGCCCGGGACCCAGTACTTC.

The J gene is TRBJ2-7, the V gene TRBV2; perhaps TRBD2 as D (5 bases). CDR3 length: 13 residues. With 1 base removed from V and 2 bases from J, the gap between germline ends came to 6 bases. Germline V gene data show CDR1 as SNHLY and CDR2 as FYNNEI. CDR3 nucleotide sequence: TGTGCCAGCAGTGAAGGAGGGCCCTACGAGCAGTACTTC. It yields the protein CASSEGGPYEQYF.

The V and J genes are TRBV6-5 and TRBJ2-7; 9 bases are a match to TRBD1. CDR1 and CDR2 (germline): MNHEY, SVGAGI. V dropped 0 bases and J dropped 2; count of bases not matched to a gene: 5. The CDR3 is made up of 16 amino acids. CDR3 sequence: CASSYSMRQGAYEQYF. The CDR3 nucleotides are TGTGCCAGCAGTTACTCGATGCGACAGGGGGCCTACGAGCAGTACTTC.

The J gene is TRBJ2-7, the V gene TRBV6-5; 7 bases align to TRBD1. CDR1 is MNHEY, CDR2 SVGAGI, per germline. The CDR3 totals 15 residues. V shed 2 bases and J 1 base; nucleotides not matched to a gene: 5. In nucleotides, the CDR3 is TGTGCCAGCAGTTACAGGGCAGGGGGATCCTACGAGCAGTACTTC. Translating gives CASSYRAGGSYEQYF.

This chain links TRBV28 with TRBJ2-5, with D hard to call. CDR3 length equals 13 residues. The germline V gene has CDR1 MDHEN and CDR2 SYDVKM. Between the trimmed V and J ends, which lost 3 bases and 3 bases, there was a span of 8 bases. Written as DNA, the CDR3 is TGTGCCAGCAGTTTGGGCACGAAAGAGACCCAGTACTTC. Its protein is CASSLGTKETQYF.

The table lists this clone with a count of one. The chain employs TRBV29-1 and TRBJ1-2; tentative D call: TRBD1 (6 bases). The CDR3 is made up of 14 amino acids. CDR1 SQVTM and CDR2 ANQGSEA come from the germline V gene. The V gene lost 3 bases and the J gene lost 5 bases, with 16 bases spanning the gap. CDR3 in amino acids: CSVDKVTGAYGYTF. The CDR3 region has the DNA TGCAGCGTTGATAAGGTGACAGGCGCTTATGGCTACACCTTC.

This rearrangement joins TRBV6-1 to TRBJ1-1; no reliable D call. Per the germline V gene, CDR1 is MNHNS and CDR2 is SASEGT. The CDR3 sequence is 11 residues long. V was cut by 11 bases and J by 6 bases, with 13 bases left in between. This chain's CDR3 is CAAKDNAEAFF. In DNA, the CDR3 is TGTGCCGCGAAAGACAACGCTGAAGCTTTCTTT.

This chain joins TRBV5-1 and TRBJ2-7, with 9 bases identical to TRBD2. Per germline, CDR1 SGHRS and CDR2 YFSETQ. Losses at the gene ends were 8 bases for V and 4 bases for J; bases not matched to a gene: 7. The CDR3 runs to 13 residues. CDR3: CASRIAGEYEQYF. For the CDR3, the DNA is TGCGCCAGTCGGATAGCGGGGGAGTACGAGCAGTACTTC.

The genes are TRBV15 and TRBJ2-1; no reliable D call. Trimming took 1 base from V and 9 from J, leaving 7 bases between them. The CDR3 loop spans 12 amino acids. Germline V gene data show CDR1 as LNHNV and CDR2 as YYDKDF (reference sequence). The CDR3, as DNA: TGTGCCACCAGCAGAGCTAACGGTGAGCAGTTCTTC. Amino acid sequence: CATSRANGEQFF.

The chain uses TRBV18 and TRBJ2-2; the D is unclear. This CDR3 is built from 13 residues. V gave up 8 bases and J gave up 1 base, with 8 bases separating them. CDR1 is KGHSH and CDR2 is LQKENI in the germline V gene. CDR3 in DNA: TGTGCCAGCACCACAGAGAACACCGGGGAGCTGTTTTTT. It translates to CASTTENTGELFF.

The chain recombines TRBV4-2 with TRBJ1-2, with D perhaps matching TRBD1 (5 bases). Deletions cut 5 bases from V and 3 bases from J, with 13 bases between. The CDR3 runs to 14 residues. Germline values: CDR1 LGHNA, CDR2 YNFKEQ. CDR3 in DNA: TGTGCCAGCAGCGGGGGGAGGGATTACTATGGCTACACCTTC. This codes for CASSGGRDYYGYTF.

The rearrangement uses TRBV9 and TRBJ2-5; 9 bases align to TRBD1. V was clipped by 4 bases and J by 5 bases; unmatched bases: 9. CDR1 SGDLS and CDR2 YYNGEE come from the germline V gene. This CDR3 is built from 15 residues. The CDR3 reads CASSNGQGFRETQYF. CDR3 bases: TGTGCCAGCAGCAACGGACAGGGGTTCAGGGAGACCCAGTACTTC.

This chain joins TRBV5-4 and TRBJ2-7; 9 bases are shared with TRBD2. Germline V gives CDR1 SGHNT, CDR2 YYREEE (reference sequence). The V and J ends lost 5 bases and 2 bases, in that order; junction bases with no gene match: 11. The CDR3 consists of 16 residues. The CDR3 DNA follows: TGTGCCAGCAGTTCCGGCGGGGGGGCCGATACCTACGAGCAGTACTTC. It translates to CASSSGGGADTYEQYF.

V gene TRBV2 combines with J gene TRBJ2-1, with D maybe TRBD1 (6 bases). Trimming cost V 4 bases and J 9 bases, with 13 bases left between them. This CDR3 comprises 13 residues. Germline CDR1 and CDR2: SNHLY and FYNNEI. CDR3 nucleotides: TGTGCCAGCAGTGGGGGCAGGGGCGGTGAGCAGTTCTTC. Its protein is CASSGGRGGEQFF.

This rearrangement joins TRBV12-5 to TRBJ2-7; TRBD1 aligns across 10 bases. Per germline, CDR1 LGHNT and CDR2 FRNRAP. The CDR3 covers 16 residues. J was trimmed by 1 base and V by 0 bases; bases with no gene match: 3. The CDR3 sequence is CASGLVRTGGSYEQYF. CDR3 nucleotides: TGTGCTAGTGGTTTGGTCCGGACAGGGGGTTCCTACGAGCAGTACTTC.

This clone was seen only once. The V gene is TRBV5-1, the J gene TRBJ1-2; 10 bases map to TRBD1. V trimming: 8 bases; J trimming: 0 bases; junction bases outside the gene matches: 4. CDR1 and CDR2 from the germline V gene are SGHRS and YFSETQ. The CDR3 has 14 residues. The CDR3 is CASQTGGSNYGYTF. CDR3 bases: TGCGCCAGTCAGACAGGGGGCTCTAACTATGGCTACACCTTC.

The chain combines TRBV7-6 with TRBJ2-3; D remains unclear. Trimming shortened V by 1 base and J by 1 base, and 15 bases separated the two germline ends. The CDR3 extends over 17 amino acids. Germline CDR1 and CDR2: SGHVS and FNYEAQ. The chain's CDR3 is CASSLVASSYGTDTQYF. CDR3 coding DNA: TGTGCCAGCAGCTTAGTAGCCAGTTCCTATGGCACAGATACGCAGTATTTT.

A few counts support this clone. The chain employs TRBV11-3 and TRBJ2-2, with a tentative D call TRBD1 (5 bases). Trimming left V 5 bases short and J 4 bases short, with 8 bases between. The CDR3 length is 13 residues. Germline CDR1 SGHNT, CDR2 YENEEA. The CDR3 loop reads CASSARVTGELFF. DNA for the CDR3: TGTGCCAGCAGCGCCAGGGTCACCGGGGAGCTGTTTTTT.

In DNA form, the CDR3 reads TGTGCCAGCAGCGTAGCAACAGCCCATGAGCAGTTCTTC. Its protein product is CASSVATAHEQFF. The chain uses TRBV9 and TRBJ2-1; D uncertain. The CDR3 extends over 13 amino acids. Trimming removed 0 bases at V and 8 bases at J, with 9 bases between. The germline gives CDR1 SGDLS, CDR2 YYNGEE.

The chain uses TRBV7-2 and TRBJ2-7; 9 bases fit TRBD1. The germline V gene encodes CDR1 SGHTA and CDR2 FQGNSA. The CDR3 totals 15 residues. J gave up 3 bases and V 5 bases, and 8 bases lay outside the gene matches. The CDR3 region is CASSISGQGGYEQYF. DNA of the CDR3: TGTGCCAGCAGCATTTCGGGACAGGGCGGCTACGAGCAGTACTTC.